Listed here are 26 T cell receptor beta chains from one sample, sequenced in a study of blood T cell repertoires in COVID-19. The repertoire was sequenced with immunoSEQ multiplex PCR; TCRdb's copy has only in-frame clones and lacks some. The profile shows 400,000 to 450,000 clones, approximately 90% of them singletons. The sample was peripheral blood. The receptors shown here come from a woman in her twenties or thirties with active or convalescent COVID-19.

The chain couples TRBV6-1 to TRBJ1-6; D gene uncertain. V was pared by 3 bases and J by 6 bases, with 12 bases between. CDR1 MNHNS and CDR2 SASEGT come from the germline V gene. The CDR3 loop spans 15 amino acids. DNA of the CDR3: TGTGCCAGCAGTGACCTGCGATTTGGTAATTCACCCCTCCACTTT. Its translation is CASSDLRFGNSPLHF.

The genes are TRBV6-1 and TRBJ1-2, with TRBD1 as a possible D gene (5 bases). V lost 2 bases and J 5 bases, leaving 15 bases between the germline ends. Germline CDR1 is MNHNS and CDR2 is SASEGT. This CDR3 contains 15 residues. CDR3 DNA sequence: TGTGCCAGCAGTGAATTAGGGCAGGGACTTTATGGCTACACCTTC. Protein: CASSELGQGLYGYTF.

This chain links TRBV7-2 with TRBJ2-7, with 11 nucleotides matching TRBD2. This CDR3 contains 18 residues. The germline CDR1 and CDR2 sequences are SGHTA and FQGNSA. Losses at the gene ends were 2 bases for V and 0 bases for J; bases not matched to a gene: 9. In DNA form, the CDR3 reads TGTGCCAGCAGCTTATTAGCGGCTAGCGGGGGGAGCTCCTACGAGCAGTACTTC. Encoded protein: CASSLLAASGGSSYEQYF.

This chain links TRBV5-1 with TRBJ2-3; D might be TRBD2 (5 bases). CDR1 is SGHRS and CDR2 is YFSETQ in the germline V gene. V gave up 0 bases and J gave up 4 bases, with 15 bases separating them. This CDR3 region has 16 residues. This CDR3 reads CASSLAQLGPPDTQYF. The CDR3 nucleotides read TGCGCCAGCAGCTTGGCCCAACTAGGCCCCCCAGATACGCAGTATTTT.

The V call is TRBV6-4, the J call TRBJ1-1; D is perhaps TRBD1 (5 bases). CDR3 size: 12 residues. CDR1 is MRHNA and CDR2 is SNTAGT in the germline V gene. Trimming cost V 3 bases and J 10 bases, with 12 bases left between them. CDR3: CASSDSGVLAFF. The CDR3 coding sequence is TGTGCCAGCAGTGATTCGGGGGTATTAGCTTTCTTT.

The V and J genes are TRBV21-1 and TRBJ2-1; TRBD2 is taken as the D call from the table, unchecked against the DNA. TRBV21-1 is flagged as a pseudogene. The CDR3 is 14 amino acids. The CDR3 is CASSAHTSGGEKFF. In DNA, the CDR3 is TGTGCCAGCAGCGCCCATACTAGCGGGGGGGAGAAGTTCTTC.

V and J are TRBV5-4 and TRBJ1-1; no clear D. Trimming took 2 bases from V and 5 from J, leaving 13 bases between them. Looked up from germline, CDR1 is SGHNT and CDR2 is YYREEE (reference sequence). This CDR3 has 14 amino acids. The CDR3 spells CASSLEGAGTEAFF. The CDR3 DNA reads as TGTGCCAGCAGCTTAGAAGGCGCGGGGACTGAAGCTTTCTTT.

The chain is built from TRBV24-1 and TRBJ2-1, with 7 positions matching TRBD2. The CDR3 totals 13 residues. Trimming took 2 bases from V and 9 from J; bases not matched to a gene: 3. Germline-derived CDR1 and CDR2 are KGHDR and SFDVKD. The CDR3 spells CATSDYQRGEQFF. Written as DNA, the CDR3 is TGTGCCACCAGTGATTACCAGCGGGGTGAGCAGTTCTTC.

The rearrangement links TRBV3-1 (or the pseudogene TRBV3-2) to TRBJ1-5; TRBD1 matches at 7 bases. V lost 4 bases to trimming and J lost 4 bases; unmatched junction nucleotides: 7. The CDR3 is made up of 15 amino acids. The germline CDR1 and CDR2 sequences are LGHDT and YNNKEL (reference sequence). The CDR3 DNA follows: TGTGCCAGCAGCCTTCGACAGGGCCGGAATCAGCCCCAGCATTTT. Translated: CASSLRQGRNQPQHF.

The chain couples TRBV13 to TRBJ2-1; 7 bases are a match to TRBD2. Germline assignment: CDR1 PRHDT and CDR2 FYEKMQ (reference sequence). V was clipped by 0 bases and J by 6 bases; unmatched bases: 8. The CDR3 runs to 16 residues. For the CDR3, the DNA is TGTGCCAGCAGCTTAGGCCTGGCGGGAGCTGGCAATGAGCAGTTCTTC. As protein: CASSLGLAGAGNEQFF.

The V gene is TRBV6-2 or TRBV6-3, the J gene TRBJ1-2; perhaps TRBD1 as D (5 bases). The CDR3 has 17 residues. Per the germline V gene, CDR1 is MNHEY and CDR2 is SVGEGT. Trimming shortened V by 2 bases and J by 6 bases, and 22 bases separated the two germline ends. The CDR3 region has the DNA TGTGCCAGCAGTTACCTTGACAGCTCCCAGGATTTTAATGGCTACACCTTC. Translating gives CASSYLDSSQDFNGYTF.

This clone was detected only once. This chain uses TRBV5-4 with TRBJ2-5; D might be TRBD1 (5 bases). V lost 0 bases and J 1 base, leaving 10 bases between the germline ends. Germline V lookup: CDR1 SGHNT, CDR2 YYREEE (reference sequence). The CDR3 is made up of 15 amino acids. Here the CDR3 reads CASSLGQTFQETQYF. The CDR3, as DNA: TGTGCCAGCAGCTTGGGACAGACATTCCAAGAGACCCAGTACTTC.

The chain recombines TRBV6-5 with TRBJ1-2; 8 bases agree with TRBD1. CDR1 is MNHEY, CDR2 SVGAGI, per germline. Germline trimming cut 5 bases from V and 5 bases from J; bases unmatched to any gene: 7. The CDR3 spans 14 residues. The CDR3 reads CASSQSTGAYGYTF. The CDR3 region has the DNA TGTGCCAGCAGTCAGTCGACAGGGGCATATGGCTACACCTTC.

A few counts support this clone. The rearrangement joins TRBV15 to TRBJ1-4; D is possibly TRBD1 (6 bases). The germline V gene encodes CDR1 LNHNV and CDR2 YYDKDF (reference sequence). Trimming removed 7 bases from V and 3 bases from J, with 15 bases in between. The CDR3 is 15 amino acids. In DNA, the CDR3 is TGTGCCACCACCATCTTACAGGGTGCTAATGAAAAACTGTTTTTT. This sequence encodes CATTILQGANEKLFF. Supplemented by reference TRBV15 and TRBJ1-4, the full variable domain reads DAMVIQNPRYQVTQFGKPVTLSCSQTLNHNVMYWYQQKSSQAPKLLFHYYDKDFNNEADTPDNFQSRRPNTSFCFLDIRSPGLGDTAMYLCATTILQGANEKLFFGSGTQLSVL.

V gene TRBV5-4 combines with J gene TRBJ1-1; weak D call: TRBD1 (5 bases). The V gene's germline CDR1 is SGHNT and CDR2 YYREEE (reference sequence). The CDR3 length is 14 residues. The V and J ends lost 4 bases and 1 base respectively, with 11 bases between them. CDR3: CASSLATGNTEAFF. The CDR3 DNA sequence: TGTGCCAGCAGCCTTGCCACAGGGAACACTGAAGCTTTCTTT.

The chain uses TRBV5-1 and TRBJ2-1; TRBD2 agrees at 9 bases. V dropped 4 bases and J dropped 4; count of bases not matched to a gene: 3. The CDR3 loop spans 14 amino acids. The germline gives CDR1 SGHRS, CDR2 YFSETQ. The CDR3 sequence: CASSIAGAYNEQFF. The CDR3 DNA sequence: TGCGCCAGCAGCATAGCGGGGGCTTACAATGAGCAGTTCTTC.

The J gene is TRBJ2-5, the V gene TRBV11-2, with a weak D call TRBD2 (5 bases). V lost 5 bases and J lost 5, with 12 bases in between. This CDR3 comprises 13 residues. Looked up from germline, CDR1 is SGHAT and CDR2 is FQNNGV. The CDR3 nucleotides are TGTGCCAGCAGCCTCTGGGGAGCCGAGACCCAGTACTTC. This translates into CASSLWGAETQYF.

The V call is TRBV2, the J call TRBJ2-1; TRBD2 matches at 13 bases. Germline CDR1 SNHLY, CDR2 FYNNEI. V lost 5 bases and J lost 4; bases outside the gene matches: 2. The CDR3 loop spans 15 amino acids. The DNA of the CDR3 is TGTGCCAGCAGTAGACTAGCGGGGGGTTACAATGAGCAGTTCTTC. The encoded protein is CASSRLAGGYNEQFF.

The chain combines TRBV6-5 with TRBJ1-2, with TRBD1 identical over 7 bases. Trimming removed 5 bases from V and 6 bases from J; junction bases left unmatched: 12. The germline CDR1 and CDR2 sequences are MNHEY and SVGAGI. The CDR3 length is 15 residues. The CDR3: CASSRPRGGGDGYTF. The CDR3, as DNA: TGTGCCAGCAGTCGTCCCCGAGGAGGGGGCGATGGCTACACCTTC.

The chain recombines TRBV7-2 with TRBJ2-7; TRBD2 agrees at 11 bases. Losses at the gene ends were 4 bases for V and 2 bases for J; bases not matched to a gene: 1. Germline V gives CDR1 SGHTA, CDR2 FQGNSA. This CDR3 is built from 14 residues. CDR3 residues: CASSWGLAAYEQYF. In DNA form, the CDR3 reads TGTGCCAGCAGCTGGGGACTAGCGGCCTACGAGCAGTACTTC. The full variable domain, completed using reference TRBV7-2 and TRBJ2-7, is GAGVSQSPSNKVTEKGKDVELRCDPISGHTALYWYRQSLGQGLEFLIYFQGNSAPDKSGLPSDRFSAERTGGSVSTLTIQRTQQEDSAVYLCASSWGLAAYEQYFGPGTRLTVT.

This chain uses TRBV7-9 with TRBJ1-1, with a possible D match to TRBD1 (5 bases). CDR3 length equals 16 residues. V was pared by 7 bases and J by 5 bases, with 23 bases between. CDR1 and CDR2 from the germline V gene are SEHNR and FQNEAQ (reference sequence). The CDR3 nucleotides are TGTGCCAGCACCAAATTGGGGGGTCAAGTAAGGACTGAAGCTTTCTTT. It codes for CASTKLGGQVRTEAFF.

The gene calls are TRBV29-1 and TRBJ1-5; tentative D call: TRBD1 (5 bases). The CDR3 spans 13 residues. Trimming removed 4 bases from V and 3 bases from J, with 10 bases in between. Germline V CDR1 and CDR2: SQVTM, ANQGSEA. CDR3 loop: CSVVAGYNQPQHF. The CDR3 nucleotides are TGCAGCGTTGTAGCAGGGTACAATCAGCCCCAGCATTTT.

This rearrangement joins TRBV20-1 to TRBJ2-7; D may be TRBD1 (5 bases). With 4 bases removed from V and 0 bases from J, the gap between germline ends came to 7 bases. This CDR3 comprises 12 residues. The germline V gene encodes CDR1 DFQATT and CDR2 SNEGSKA (reference sequence). CDR3 amino acids: CSATDSSYEQYF. The CDR3 bases are TGCAGTGCTACTGACAGCTCCTACGAGCAGTACTTC.

The CDR3 loop is CSVEAGPYNEQFF. CDR3 coding DNA: TGCAGCGTTGAAGCGGGTCCCTACAATGAGCAGTTCTTC. The chain recombines TRBV29-1 with TRBJ2-1; no clear D gene. The CDR3 length is 13 residues. The germline V and J ends were trimmed by 1 base and 2 bases, with 6 bases remaining between them. Germline CDR1 SQVTM, CDR2 ANQGSEA.

The J gene is TRBJ1-3, the V gene TRBV28; no clear D. The CDR3 extends over 16 amino acids. With 4 bases removed from V and 4 bases from J, the gap between germline ends came to 17 bases. Looked up from germline, CDR1 is MDHEN and CDR2 is SYDVKM. DNA of the CDR3: TGTGCCAGCAGTTCCGCAGGACTCCTTGCCGGAAACACCATATATTTT. Translation gives CASSSAGLLAGNTIYF.

The gene calls are TRBV11-2 and TRBJ1-1; possible D gene TRBD1, 6 bases. Trimming shortened V by 4 bases and J by 8 bases, and 11 bases separated the two germline ends. The CDR3 contains 12 residues. Germline V CDR1 and CDR2: SGHAT, FQNNGV. In DNA, the CDR3 is TGTGCCAGCAGCTCTCTCGGACAGGAAGCTTTCTTT. Amino acids: CASSSLGQEAFF.